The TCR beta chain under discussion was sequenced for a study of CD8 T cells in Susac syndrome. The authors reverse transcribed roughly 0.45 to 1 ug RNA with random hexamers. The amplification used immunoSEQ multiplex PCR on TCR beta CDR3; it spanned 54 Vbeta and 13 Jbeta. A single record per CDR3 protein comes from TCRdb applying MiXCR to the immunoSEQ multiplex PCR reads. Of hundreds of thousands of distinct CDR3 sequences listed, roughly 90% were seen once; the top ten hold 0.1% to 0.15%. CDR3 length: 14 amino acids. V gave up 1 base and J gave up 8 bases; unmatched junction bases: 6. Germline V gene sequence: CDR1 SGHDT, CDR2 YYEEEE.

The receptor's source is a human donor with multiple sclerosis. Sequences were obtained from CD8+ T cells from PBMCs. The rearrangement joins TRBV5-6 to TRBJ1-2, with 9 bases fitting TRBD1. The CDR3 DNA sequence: TGTGCCAGCAGCTTGTGGGGGACAGGGACCGGCTACACCTTC. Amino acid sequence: CASSLWGTGTGYTF.